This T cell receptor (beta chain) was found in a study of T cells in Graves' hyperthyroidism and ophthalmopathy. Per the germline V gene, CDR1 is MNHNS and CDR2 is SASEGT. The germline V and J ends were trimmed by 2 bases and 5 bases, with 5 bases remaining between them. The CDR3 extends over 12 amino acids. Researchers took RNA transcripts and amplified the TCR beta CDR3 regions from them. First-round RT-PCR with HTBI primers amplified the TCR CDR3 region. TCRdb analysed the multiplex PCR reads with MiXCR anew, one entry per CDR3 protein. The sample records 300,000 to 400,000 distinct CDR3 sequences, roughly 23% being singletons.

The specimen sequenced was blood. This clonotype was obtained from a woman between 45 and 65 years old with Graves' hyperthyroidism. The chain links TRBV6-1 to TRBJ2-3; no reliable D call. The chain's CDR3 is CASSEFLDTQYF. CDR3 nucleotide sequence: TGTGCCAGCAGTGAATTTCTAGATACGCAGTATTTT.